The rows below give T cell receptor beta chains drawn from one sample of a study of response to subunit inactivated influenza vaccine. TCRdb re-called the RT-PCR reads through MiXCR, storing one row per CDR3 protein. The sample yields approximately 680,000 distinct CDR3 sequences, 15% to 18% seen once. Specimen: PBMCs from blood, collected 11 to 12 days after vaccination. The receptors originated from a man in his fifties who received an inactivated influenza vaccine. CDR3s include the opening cysteine and the closing phenylalanine or tryptophan. Fields, in order: V gene, clone size, D gene, CDR3 length, J gene, CDR3 protein, CDR3 DNA. The D gene is left open where the match is weak. The listing skips clone size in some rows; elsewhere it reads once, few, many or a size class.

V gene: TRBV12-3/TRBV12-4
clone size: few
D gene: .
CDR3 length: 14
J gene: TRBJ2-1
CDR3 protein: CASTSGSSYNEQFF
CDR3 DNA: TGTGCCAGCACTTCTGGGAGCTCCTACAATGAGCAGTTCTTC

V gene: TRBV7-9
clone size: .
D gene: .
CDR3 length: 16
J gene: TRBJ2-1
CDR3 protein: CASSFSGQISYNEQFF
CDR3 DNA: TGTGCCAGCAGCTTCAGCGGACAGATCTCCTACAATGAGCAGTTCTTC

V gene: TRBV7-8
clone size: many
D gene: .
CDR3 length: 12
J gene: TRBJ2-5
CDR3 protein: CASIGVSETQYF
CDR3 DNA: TGTGCCAGCATAGGCGTGTCGGAGACCCAGTACTTC

V gene: TRBV12-3/TRBV12-4
clone size: .
D gene: TRBD2
CDR3 length: 16
J gene: TRBJ2-2
CDR3 protein: CASSLRLATNTGELFF
CDR3 DNA: TGTGCCAGCAGTTTAAGACTAGCGACTAACACCGGGGAGCTGTTTTTT

V gene: TRBV20-1
clone size: .
D gene: TRBD2
CDR3 length: 14
J gene: TRBJ2-7
CDR3 protein: CSAKASGYTYEQYF
CDR3 DNA: TGCAGTGCTAAGGCTAGCGGGTATACCTACGAGCAGTACTTC

V gene: TRBV12-3/TRBV12-4
clone size: .
D gene: TRBD2
CDR3 length: 12
J gene: TRBJ2-5
CDR3 protein: CASSLLAGGRNF
CDR3 DNA: TGTGCCAGCAGTCTACTAGCGGGAGGGCGTAACTTC

V gene: TRBV7-9
clone size: few
D gene: TRBD1
CDR3 length: 16
J gene: TRBJ2-7
CDR3 protein: CASSLALGQGPYEQYF
CDR3 DNA: TGTGCCAGCAGCTTAGCATTAGGACAGGGTCCCTACGAGCAGTACTTC

V gene: TRBV7-2
clone size: few
D gene: TRBD1
CDR3 length: 14
J gene: TRBJ1-5
CDR3 protein: CASSSLDRGQPQHF
CDR3 DNA: TGTGCCAGCAGCTCCCTAGACAGGGGCCAGCCCCAGCATTTT

V gene: TRBV5-1
clone size: many
D gene: TRBD1
CDR3 length: 15
J gene: TRBJ2-1
CDR3 protein: CASSLLDRSYNEQFF
CDR3 DNA: TGCGCCAGCAGCTTGTTGGACAGGTCGTACAATGAGCAGTTCTTC

V gene: TRBV10-3
clone size: few
D gene: TRBD1
CDR3 length: 16
J gene: TRBJ1-6
CDR3 protein: CAISGGISDRNSPLHF
CDR3 DNA: TGTGCCATCAGTGGGGGAATTTCGGACAGGAATTCACCCCTCCACTTT

V gene: TRBV6-5
clone size: .
D gene: .
CDR3 length: 14
J gene: TRBJ1-1
CDR3 protein: CASSYSRVNTEAFF
CDR3 DNA: TGTGCCAGCAGTTACTCGAGGGTGAACACTGAAGCTTTCTTT

V gene: TRBV24-1
clone size: .
D gene: .
CDR3 length: 13
J gene: TRBJ2-1
CDR3 protein: CATSDFERGEQFF
CDR3 DNA: TGTGCCACCAGTGATTTTGAGAGGGGTGAGCAGTTCTTC

V gene: TRBV28
clone size: few
D gene: TRBD2
CDR3 length: 18
J gene: TRBJ2-3
CDR3 protein: CASSFSTSGLNGTDTQYF
CDR3 DNA: TGTGCCAGCAGTTTTAGCACTAGCGGGCTCAATGGGACAGATACGCAGTATTTT

V gene: TRBV7-2
clone size: .
D gene: .
CDR3 length: 17
J gene: TRBJ2-3
CDR3 protein: CASSLVWLAAAGDTQYF
CDR3 DNA: TGTGCCAGCAGCTTAGTATGGTTAGCGGCAGCTGGGGATACGCAGTATTTT

V gene: TRBV18
clone size: .
D gene: .
CDR3 length: 13
J gene: TRBJ1-5
CDR3 protein: CASSLDLMQPQHF
CDR3 DNA: TGTGCCAGCTCCCTTGACCTCATGCAGCCCCAGCATTTT

V gene: TRBV7-3
clone size: few
D gene: .
CDR3 length: 19
J gene: TRBJ2-2
CDR3 protein: CASSLLLGGTRLTTGELFF
CDR3 DNA: TGTGCCAGCAGCCTACTATTAGGGGGGACACGGCTCACTACCGGGGAGCTGTTTTTT

V gene: TRBV20-1
clone size: many
D gene: .
CDR3 length: 12
J gene: TRBJ1-2
CDR3 protein: CSASDGGNGYTF
CDR3 DNA: TGCAGTGCTAGCGACGGGGGCAATGGCTACACCTTC

V gene: TRBV20-1
clone size: few
D gene: .
CDR3 length: 11
J gene: TRBJ1-1
CDR3 protein: CSARPTPEAFF
CDR3 DNA: TGCAGTGCTAGACCGACTCCTGAAGCTTTCTTT

V gene: TRBV20-1
clone size: few
D gene: TRBD1
CDR3 length: 15
J gene: TRBJ2-7
CDR3 protein: CSQGTGGATDYEQYF
CDR3 DNA: TGCAGCCAAGGGACAGGGGGCGCGACGGACTACGAGCAGTACTTC

V gene: TRBV20-1
clone size: .
D gene: .
CDR3 length: 14
J gene: TRBJ1-2
CDR3 protein: CSARSSGRYYGYTF
CDR3 DNA: TGCAGTGCTAGATCCTCAGGGCGGTACTATGGCTACACCTTC

V gene: TRBV12-3/TRBV12-4
clone size: few
D gene: .
CDR3 length: 15
J gene: TRBJ2-3
CDR3 protein: CASREAVTSTDTQYF
CDR3 DNA: TGTGCCAGCAGGGAAGCGGTGACTAGCACAGATACGCAGTATTTT

V gene: TRBV20-1
clone size: few
D gene: TRBD2
CDR3 length: 14
J gene: TRBJ2-7
CDR3 protein: CSATLAGHSYEQYF
CDR3 DNA: TGCAGTGCTACACTAGCGGGGCACTCCTACGAGCAGTACTTC

V gene: TRBV11-2
clone size: .
D gene: .
CDR3 length: 14
J gene: TRBJ1-2
CDR3 protein: CASGNERENYGYTF
CDR3 DNA: TGTGCCAGCGGAAACGAAAGGGAAAACTATGGCTACACCTTC

V gene: TRBV6-1
clone size: .
D gene: .
CDR3 length: 15
J gene: TRBJ1-4
CDR3 protein: CASTRTLTGNEKLFF
CDR3 DNA: TGTGCCAGCACCCGTACCCTGACTGGTAATGAAAAACTGTTTTTT

V gene: TRBV10-3
clone size: many
D gene: .
CDR3 length: 15
J gene: TRBJ2-5
CDR3 protein: CAISGVDTAQETQYF
CDR3 DNA: TGTGCCATCAGTGGTGTGGACACGGCTCAAGAGACCCAGTACTTC

V gene: TRBV9
clone size: few
D gene: .
CDR3 length: 15
J gene: TRBJ1-5
CDR3 protein: CASSVTGFGNQPQHF
CDR3 DNA: TGTGCCAGCAGCGTAACGGGATTTGGCAATCAGCCCCAGCATTTT

V gene: TRBV12-3/TRBV12-4
clone size: .
D gene: .
CDR3 length: 14
J gene: TRBJ1-5
CDR3 protein: CASSLASTNQPQHF
CDR3 DNA: TGTGCCAGCAGTTTAGCGTCTACTAATCAGCCCCAGCATTTT

V gene: TRBV7-6
clone size: .
D gene: TRBD2
CDR3 length: 22
J gene: TRBJ2-1
CDR3 protein: CASSLSTQGLAARTSNPYEQFF
CDR3 DNA: TGTGCCAGCAGCTTATCCACCCAGGGACTAGCGGCCCGAACTTCAAACCCTTATGAGCAGTTCTTC

V gene: TRBV7-2
clone size: few
D gene: .
CDR3 length: 12
J gene: TRBJ2-4
CDR3 protein: CASSLQAGIQYF
CDR3 DNA: TGTGCCAGCAGCTTACAGGCGGGCATTCAGTACTTC

V gene: TRBV29-1
clone size: many
D gene: .
CDR3 length: 15
J gene: TRBJ2-7
CDR3 protein: CSVEDHGQGTYEQYF
CDR3 DNA: TGCAGCGTTGAAGATCATGGGCAGGGGACCTACGAGCAGTACTTC

V gene: TRBV28
clone size: .
D gene: TRBD1
CDR3 length: 15
J gene: TRBJ2-7
CDR3 protein: CASSFPTGGSYEQYF
CDR3 DNA: TGTGCCAGCAGTTTTCCGACAGGGGGTAGCTACGAGCAGTACTTC

V gene: TRBV12-3/TRBV12-4
clone size: .
D gene: .
CDR3 length: 13
J gene: TRBJ2-5
CDR3 protein: CASSLGPIETQYF
CDR3 DNA: TGTGCCAGCAGTTTAGGCCCCATAGAGACCCAGTACTTC